The TCR beta chain under discussion was sequenced for a study of shared clonotypes between healthy human individuals. The donor cohort consisted entirely of Caucasian adults residing in Nashville, Tennessee. Germline values: CDR1 SGHTS, CDR2 YDEGEE. V lost 0 bases to trimming and J lost 6 bases, with 9 bases between them. The CDR3 runs to 13 residues. Sorted-subset replicate PCR reactions were performed with 150 to 200 ng DNA, corresponding to tens of thousands of T cell genomes. Only in-frame clones appear in the TCRdb table, and some are missing; sequencing was by immunoSEQ multiplex PCR. In the table there are 2,500,000 or so clones, over 85% of which are singletons.

The chain employs TRBV5-8 and TRBJ1-1; D call uncertain. Sequenced material: naive CD4+ T cells sorted from blood. Described subset: CD45RA+ positively selected. The sequence was collected from a man aged 18 to 30 in good health. The CDR3 nucleotides read TGTGCCAGCAGCTTGGATAGGGCTGCTGAAGCTTTCTTT. Protein product: CASSLDRAAEAFF.